The present T cell receptor beta chain was sequenced within a study of blood T cell repertoires in COVID-19. In this sample, this clone turned up a few times. Original methodology: Reference gene primer amplification yielded estimated nucleated cell counts. The table came from immunoSEQ multiplex PCR; TCRdb's copy has only in-frame clones and leaves some out. The D gene and trimming were derived from the DNA, and the V and J assignments and clone size from that table. The data show 40,000 to 45,000 clones, roughly 80% seen once. This CDR3 is 17 amino acids long. Germline CDR1 is SGDLS and CDR2 is YYNGEE. V gave up 1 base and J gave up 2 bases, with 16 bases separating them.

This clonotype was obtained from a woman aged 80 or over with acute or convalescent COVID-19. The chain recombines TRBV9 with TRBJ2-4; TRBD2 is a possible D gene (7 bases). The sequenced sample was peripheral blood. In DNA form, the CDR3 reads TGTGCCAGCAGCGTAAGCCCCGCGGGGGCGACCAAAAACATTCAGTACTTC. Translated: CASSVSPAGATKNIQYF.